Listed below are T cell receptor beta chains from one sample, sequenced in a study of blood T cell repertoires in COVID-19. Sequenced by immunoSEQ multiplex PCR; TCRdb stores in-frame clones only, minus some. The sample includes 450,000 or so clones, 89% seen only once; the top ten take under 2%. Sample: peripheral blood. All receptors derive from a woman between 40 and 50 years old with COVID-19, enrolled during active disease. CDR3s include the opening cysteine and the closing phenylalanine or tryptophan.

CASRLTPSTDTQYF,TRBV6-5
CASSKARETQYF,TRBV21-1
CASSPLALGKTEAFF,TRBV18
CASSSRTSGPYEQYF,TRBV7-9
CASSLTGTGGTTYNEQFF,TRBV7-3
CASSPSTDTQYF,TRBV7-2
CASRTHDSNEKLFF,TRBV28
CASSPEGGNTEAFF,TRBV9
CASSPTVRDYEQYF,TRBV7-9
CASSQAGMGNSPLHF,TRBV4-2
CATSHRELNTEAFF,TRBV15
CASSLGTGNTGELFF,TRBV5-1
CASSQGAGGYGYTF,TRBV4-1
CSLQGPLNYGYTF,TRBV29-1
CASSIVRAAEKLFF,TRBV19
CASRTRLAGQETQYF,TRBV27
CASSVESSNQPQHF,TRBV2
CASSLSIRDRGMSNYGYTF,TRBV7-2
CASSYLNYGYTF,TRBV6-2/TRBV6-3
CASSPAGRTYEQYF,TRBV5-6
CASSGTLRGAEAFF,TRBV9
CASSFGTEAFF,TRBV25-1
CASSLVVPRRMNTEAFF,TRBV27
CASSPILTGVGTEAFF,TRBV18
CSARQPNNEKLFF,TRBV29-1
CASSQTLPSIYGYTF,TRBV5-1
CASMYPNTGELFF,TRBV19
CASSPLPSEVSSTEAFF,TRBV5-5
CASSVESEYYGYTF,TRBV9
CASSLGTGMYNEQFF,TRBV7-2
CASSLQGRSTEAFF,TRBV28
CASSLVRAGAGANVLTF,TRBV7-8
CASRRDRGEQYF,TRBV6-5
CASSFLFRREPQHF,TRBV7-2
CACPPGDVNYGYTF,TRBV30
CASSFSREETQYF,TRBV5-1
CASSSSAGEAFF,TRBV7-9
CASSTIRGTEAFF,TRBV28
CASSLLQGTQPQHF,TRBV27
CSAADSREQFF,TRBV20-1
CASGLVRRGLISSGGYEQYF,TRBV12-5
CASSYTGGAGYSPLHF,TRBV6-2/TRBV6-3
CASSSGSGNSPLHF,TRBV28
CASSLGTGRRDEAFF,TRBV27
CATSDSSEAYGYTF,TRBV24-1
CATSRAGTEDEQYF,TRBV15
CASSQSETGDQPQHF,TRBV18
CASSFSGLAAYNEQFF,TRBV7-9